The 21 T cell receptor beta chains given below trace back to one sample, sequenced in a study of pediatric ulcerative colitis. The rectum was sampled with one to two pinch biopsies at colonoscopy. This table comes from immunoSEQ multiplex PCR, and its TCRdb copy is limited to in-frame clones, with some not included. The sample lists more than 9,000 clones, 82% seen once, with approximately 4% in the top ten. The sample taken for sequencing was gut tissue. The receptors were sampled from a girl between 5 and 17 years old who was a control in a study of pediatric ulcerative colitis.

V gene TRBV4-1 combines with J gene TRBJ2-1; TRBD2 matches at 11 bases. V shed 2 bases, J shed 4 bases, and the junction held 4 bases outside the gene matches. Per germline, CDR1 MGHRA and CDR2 YSYEKL. The CDR3 extends over 16 amino acids. As DNA, the CDR3 is TGCGCCAGCAGCCAAACTAGCGGGAGTAGGTACAATGAGCAGTTCTTC. It encodes CASSQTSGSRYNEQFF.

The chain couples TRBV6-5 to TRBJ2-7; 7 bases fit TRBD1. CDR3 length: 16 residues. The germline CDR1 and CDR2 sequences are MNHEY and SVGAGI. V dropped 0 bases and J dropped 4; count of bases not matched to a gene: 9. CDR3 coding DNA: TGTGCCAGCAGTTACTCGGGTCAGGGGGAAAATTACGAGCAGTACTTC. It encodes CASSYSGQGENYEQYF.

This clone was seen a few times. The chain combines TRBV15 with TRBJ2-1, with D unclear. The CDR3 spans 12 residues. V lost 0 bases to trimming and J lost 9 bases, with 6 bases between them. Germline values: CDR1 LNHNV, CDR2 YYDKDF (reference sequence). The CDR3 nucleotides are TGTGCCACCAGCAGAGAACAATCTGAGCAGTTCTTC. It yields the protein CATSREQSEQFF.

The chain employs TRBV27 and TRBJ1-4; tentative D call: TRBD1 (6 bases). There are 14 residues in the CDR3. Trimming took off 6 bases at V and 6 bases at J, with 14 bases between the two ends. Germline CDR1 MNHEY, CDR2 SMNVEV (reference sequence). For the CDR3, the DNA is TGTGCCAGCAGGGGAGGGCAGGGGTATGAAAAACTGTTTTTT. As protein: CASRGGQGYEKLFF.

The genes are TRBV29-1 and TRBJ1-4; D call uncertain. V lost 6 bases, J lost 5 bases, and 13 bases lay in between. CDR1 is SQVTM, CDR2 ANQGSEA, per germline. This CDR3 contains 13 residues. CDR3 nucleotides: TGCAGCGTGACCCCGGGAGCAAATGAAAAACTGTTTTTT. It specifies CSVTPGANEKLFF. The full variable domain, rest sourced from reference TRBV29-1 and TRBJ1-4, is SAVISQKPSRDICQRGTSLTIQCQVDSQVTMMFWYRQQPGQSLTLIATANQGSEATYESGFVIDKFPISRPNLTFSTLTVSNMSPEDSSIYLCSVTPGANEKLFFGSGTQLSVL.

The chain employs TRBV5-1 and TRBJ2-5; D may be TRBD1 (5 bases). Germline lookup yields CDR1 SGHRS and CDR2 YFSETQ. V was shortened by 3 bases and J by 5 bases, with 14 bases between the two germline ends. The CDR3 contains 14 residues. CDR3 loop: CASSYIGSGETQYF. The DNA for the CDR3 is TGCGCCAGCAGCTATATAGGCTCAGGGGAGACCCAGTACTTC.

The chain uses TRBV6-1 and TRBJ2-4, with D possibly matching TRBD2 (6 bases). The V end lost 3 bases, the J end lost 3 bases, and 21 bases lay between the germline ends. The CDR3 is 18 amino acids. The germline V gene encodes CDR1 MNHNS and CDR2 SASEGT. CDR3 DNA sequence: TGTGCCAGCAGTGAGACGAGTGGGGGGTTCGATGGCAAAAACATTCAGTACTTC. Its protein is CASSETSGGFDGKNIQYF.

The chain combines TRBV4-3 with TRBJ1-2; 8 positions agree with TRBD1. The CDR3 runs 15 residues. Germline V CDR1 and CDR2: LGHNA, YSLEER. J lost 14 bases, V lost 0 bases, and 14 bases had no gene match. The CDR3 DNA follows: TGCGCCAGCAGCCAAGATCTACGGACAGGGAGGTTAATAACCTTC. Translated: CASSQDLRTGRLITF.

V usage is TRBV11-2 and J usage is TRBJ2-7; 7 nucleotides match TRBD1. The CDR3 has 16 amino acids. V lost 6 bases, J lost 3 bases, and 14 bases stayed unmatched. Germline-derived CDR1 and CDR2 are SGHAT and FQNNGV. The chain's CDR3 is CASSFTRGRGGYEQYF. The CDR3 DNA is TGTGCCAGCAGTTTCACCAGGGGGAGAGGGGGCTACGAGCAGTACTTC. Filled out from reference TRBV11-2 and TRBJ2-7, the complete variable domain reads EAGVAQSPRYKIIEKRQSVAFWCNPISGHATLYWYQQILGQGPKLLIQFQNNGVVDDSQLPKDRFSAERLKGVDSTLKIQPAKLEDSAVYLCASSFTRGRGGYEQYFGPGTRLTVT.

V usage is TRBV12-2 and J usage is TRBJ1-2; TRBD1, the D gene given by the table, was not confirmed from the DNA. TRBV12-2 has pseudogene status. The CDR3 length is 16 residues. This CDR3 is CASRLPPRQGGYGYTF. The CDR3 DNA reads as TGTGCAAGTCGCTTACCACCGAGACAGGGGGGGTATGGCTACACCTTC.

This clone has a single count. The chain uses TRBV6-6 and TRBJ1-4, with D unclear. The germline CDR1 and CDR2 sequences are MNHNY and SVGAGI (reference sequence). V was shortened by 4 bases and J by 1 base, with 13 bases between the two germline ends. The length of the CDR3 is 16 residues. The CDR3 here is CASSLGHDGTNEKLFF. The CDR3 coding sequence is TGTGCCAGCAGTTTAGGCCATGATGGAACTAATGAAAAACTGTTTTTT.

The genes are TRBV6-6 and TRBJ1-5, with D perhaps matching TRBD1 (5 bases). The CDR3 has 14 residues. The ends were cut back, 0 bases at V and 9 bases at J, with 12 bases in the middle. Germline CDR1 is MNHNY and CDR2 is SVGAGI (reference sequence). The CDR3 region has the DNA TGTGCCAGCAGTTACTCGAGAGGGGTTGGGCCCCAGCATTTT. Its translation is CASSYSRGVGPQHF.

This clone was found once. The chain combines TRBV28 with TRBJ2-7; D unclear. Germline lookup yields CDR1 MDHEN and CDR2 SYDVKM. The CDR3 sequence is 13 residues long. The V and J ends lost 1 base and 5 bases respectively, with 9 bases between them. The CDR3 here is CASSLSGKNEQYF. The CDR3 DNA sequence: TGTGCCAGCAGTTTATCCGGAAAGAACGAGCAGTACTTC.

Remarks on this clone: At one end, the junction sequence differs from germline, possibly due to a read error. The chain carries TRBV11-3 and TRBJ2-6; 9 bases line up with TRBD2. The CDR3 runs 16 residues. From germline, CDR1 is SGHNT and CDR2 YENEEA. The CDR3 nucleotides are TGTGCTAGCAGCCATAGCGGGGGCTCTGGGGCCAACGTCCTGACTTTC. Translated: CASSHSGGSGANVLTF. Complete variable domain (other parts from reference TRBV11-3 and TRBJ2-6): EAGVVQSPRYKIIEKKQPVAFWCNPISGHNTLYWYLQNLGQGPELLIRYENEEAVDDSQLPKDRFSAERLKGVDSTLKIQPAELGDSAVYLCASSHSGGSGANVLTFGAGSRLTVL.

V is TRBV7-2 and J is TRBJ2-7; 12 bases line up with TRBD2. The CDR3 is 15 residues long. The V segment lost 5 bases and the J segment 2 bases; nucleotides outside the gene matches: 4. Germline V CDR1 and CDR2: SGHTA, FQGNSA. The CDR3 coding sequence is TGTGCCAGCAGCCCTAGACTAGCGGGAGCCTACGAGCAGTACTTC. Amino acid sequence: CASSPRLAGAYEQYF.

The rearrangement joins TRBV27 to TRBJ1-2; D unclear. The germline gives CDR1 MNHEY, CDR2 SMNVEV (reference sequence). The length of the CDR3 is 14 residues. V was shortened by 6 bases and J by 0 bases, with 11 bases between the two germline ends. The CDR3 loop is CASRMDGPNYGYTF. CDR3 nucleotides: TGTGCCAGCAGGATGGACGGACCTAACTATGGCTACACCTTC.

This clone was counted between two and nine times. The rearrangement joins TRBV5-1 to TRBJ2-1; TRBD2 might be the D (7 bases). Between the trimmed V and J ends, which lost 0 bases and 4 bases, there was a span of 17 bases. This CDR3 comprises 17 residues. Germline loops: CDR1 SGHRS, CDR2 YFSETQ. This CDR3 reads CASSLEGTGGVYNEQFF. CDR3 coding DNA: TGCGCCAGCAGCTTGGAAGGTACGGGGGGCGTATACAATGAGCAGTTCTTC.

The rearrangement uses TRBV5-1 and TRBJ1-1, with unresolved D. Trimming pared 4 bases from V and 4 bases from J, leaving 11 bases between. This CDR3 is 13 amino acids long. Per the germline V gene, CDR1 is SGHRS and CDR2 is YFSETQ. CDR3 sequence: CASSLDTSTEAFF. The CDR3 DNA reads as TGCGCCAGCAGCCTTGACACGAGCACTGAAGCTTTCTTT.

The chain employs TRBV9 and TRBJ2-3, with 8 bases lining up with TRBD1. Germline loops: CDR1 SGDLS, CDR2 YYNGEE. CDR3 length: 15 residues. The J segment lost 4 bases and the V segment lost 4 bases, leaving 8 bases of the junction unmatched. CDR3 sequence: CASSPRGTGADTQYF. Here the CDR3 DNA reads TGTGCCAGCAGCCCGCGAGGGACAGGAGCAGATACGCAGTATTTT.

This chain connects TRBV7-2 to TRBJ2-7, with TRBD1 as a possible D gene (6 bases). The CDR3 spans 14 residues. From germline, CDR1 is SGHTA and CDR2 FQGNSA. Trimming removed 1 base from V and 6 bases from J, with 13 bases in between. This CDR3 reads CASSLENRASEQYF. The CDR3 nucleotides are TGTGCCAGCAGCTTAGAAAACAGGGCTAGCGAGCAGTACTTC.

The V gene is TRBV7-9, the J gene TRBJ1-1, with a weak D call TRBD1 (6 bases). The CDR3 loop spans 13 amino acids. Trimming pared 6 bases from V and 1 base from J, leaving 9 bases between. The germline CDR1 and CDR2 sequences are SEHNR and FQNEAQ (reference sequence). CDR3 amino acids: CASRGAPNTEAFF. For the CDR3, the DNA is TGTGCCAGCAGGGGGGCCCCGAACACTGAAGCTTTCTTT.